Listed here are 9 T cell receptor beta chains from one sample, sequenced in a study of vaccination and CD4 T cells after COVID-19. The treatment is: roughly nine-day PBMC culture with coronavirus spike peptide pools or control peptides (ViraFEST assay). Their antigens are not known. Sequencing of the DNA from cultured CD4+ T cells was carried out with the Oncomine TCR Beta short-read assay. TCRdb recomputed calls from the PCR reads with MiXCR, one row per CDR3 protein. The table records roughly 17,000 distinct CDR3 sequences, less than 35% of them present only once. Sequenced: cultured CD4+ T cells from blood. The receptors here all came from a human donor with COVID-19.

Only one count was recorded for this clonotype. The rearrangement joins TRBV25-1 to TRBJ2-6; TRBD1 agrees at 7 bases. Germline V gives CDR1 MGHDK, CDR2 SYGVNS. The CDR3 has 15 residues. J lost 2 bases, V lost 6 bases, and 4 bases had no gene match. Here the CDR3 DNA reads TGTGCCAGCAGAGCACAGGGGCCTGGGGCCAACGTCCTGACTTTC. Its translation: CASRAQGPGANVLTF.

The chain is built from TRBV7-2 and TRBJ2-7; TRBD1 matches 12 bases. This CDR3 has 15 residues. Germline loops: CDR1 SGHTA, CDR2 FQGNSA. The junction had 5 bases not matched to a gene; V was cut back by 5 bases and J by 3 bases. The CDR3 reads CASSVGTGGFYEQYF. The DNA for the CDR3 is TGTGCCAGCAGCGTCGGGACAGGGGGCTTCTACGAGCAGTACTTC. The complete variable domain, with remaining parts taken from reference TRBV7-2 and TRBJ2-7, reads GAGVSQSPSNKVTEKGKDVELRCDPISGHTALYWYRQSLGQGLEFLIYFQGNSAPDKSGLPSDRFSAERTGGSVSTLTIQRTQQEDSAVYLCASSVGTGGFYEQYFGPGTRLTVT.

This rearrangement joins TRBV6-1 to TRBJ2-1; 11 bases match TRBD2. From germline, CDR1 is MNHNS and CDR2 SASEGT. The length of the CDR3 is 14 residues. With 2 bases clipped from V and 14 bases from J, the junction kept 8 bases outside the gene matches. The CDR3 coding sequence is TGTGCCAGCAGTGAAAGGCTAGCGGGGGGATCCGAGTTCTTC. Its translation is CASSERLAGGSEFF.

The chain joins TRBV11-2 to TRBJ2-1; 8 bases agree with TRBD2. Germline assignment: CDR1 SGHAT and CDR2 FQNNGV. The V gene end was trimmed by 0 bases and the J gene end by 9 bases; junction bases not matched to a gene: 13. This CDR3 is built from 17 residues. CDR3 DNA: TGTGCCAGCAGCTTAGAGGGGACTAGAGGTCTGGTTGGTGAGCAGTTCTTC. It specifies CASSLEGTRGLVGEQFF.

This clonotype has only a few counts. The chain is built from TRBV28 and TRBJ2-2; D not certain. Trimming left V 2 bases short and J 5 bases short, with 9 bases between. The CDR3 loop spans 14 amino acids. The V gene's germline CDR1 is MDHEN and CDR2 SYDVKM. CDR3 region: CASSLITLTGELFF. As DNA, the CDR3 is TGTGCCAGCAGTTTAATCACCTTAACCGGGGAGCTGTTTTTT.

This clonotype appeared a few times. The chain uses TRBV7-3 and TRBJ1-1; D is uncertain. Per germline, CDR1 SGHTA and CDR2 FQGTGA. Trimming removed 4 bases at V and 0 bases at J, with 6 bases between. This CDR3 comprises 13 residues. The CDR3 DNA reads as TGTGCCAGCAGCTATAGTTTGAACACTGAAGCTTTCTTT. It translates to CASSYSLNTEAFF.

The V gene is TRBV4-1, the J gene TRBJ2-7; a weak D match, TRBD2 (5 bases). Germline V CDR1 and CDR2: MGHRA, YSYEKL. The CDR3 length is 18 residues. V was shortened by 6 bases and J by 2 bases, with 26 bases between the two germline ends. CDR3 sequence: CASRRPGPRTRDTYEQYF. The CDR3 DNA reads as TGCGCCAGCAGACGCCCGGGTCCTAGGACTCGTGATACCTACGAGCAGTACTTC.

This clonotype has only a few counts. The V and J genes are TRBV7-2 and TRBJ1-1; 11 bases line up with TRBD1. The CDR3 contains 14 residues. CDR1 is SGHTA, CDR2 FQGNSA, per germline. The junction had 9 bases not matched to a gene; V was cut back by 8 bases and J by 7 bases. As DNA, the CDR3 is TGTGCCAGCGGCCGGACAGGGGGCATGGTTGAAGCTTTCTTT. Protein sequence: CASGRTGGMVEAFF.

This chain links TRBV11-3 with TRBJ2-5; D gene ambiguous. Germline CDR1 and CDR2: SGHNT and YENEEA. There are 11 residues in the CDR3. V was pared by 2 bases and J by 3 bases, with 1 base between. The CDR3 region is CASSLKETQYF. Written as DNA, the CDR3 is TGTGCCAGCAGCTTAAAAGAGACCCAGTACTTC.